The 12 T cell receptor beta chains given below trace back to one sample, sequenced in a study of T cell changes during pregnancy in multiple sclerosis. Profiling relied on immunoSEQ multiplex PCR, and the TCRdb table lists in-frame clones only, not all of them. The repertoire holds 18,000 or so clones, with nearly 90% as singletons. Sequences were derived from CD8+ T cells from peripheral blood mononuclear cells, sampled in the second trimester of pregnancy. The receptors stem from a female donor in good health, enrolled as a control in a pregnancy study.

The chain carries TRBV4-1 and TRBJ2-3, with 15 bases aligning to TRBD2. This CDR3 has 16 amino acids. The V and J ends lost 4 bases and 3 bases, in that order; junction bases with no gene match: 2. Germline V lookup: CDR1 MGHRA, CDR2 YSYEKL. The CDR3 loop reads CASSLGTSGGTDTQYF. CDR3 nucleotide sequence: TGCGCCAGCAGCCTTGGGACTAGCGGGGGGACAGATACGCAGTATTTT.

The chain joins TRBV6-4 to TRBJ1-1, with D perhaps matching TRBD1 (5 bases). The CDR3 has 14 amino acids. Germline CDR1 MRHNA, CDR2 SNTAGT. Between the trimmed V and J ends, which lost 4 bases and 1 base, there was a span of 10 bases. The CDR3 bases are TGTGCCAGCAGTGCGCAGGGAGGGAACACTGAAGCTTTCTTT. Translating it yields CASSAQGGNTEAFF.

This clone was recorded only once. This chain links TRBV5-1 with TRBJ2-2, with 11 bases identical to TRBD1. Germline V lookup: CDR1 SGHRS, CDR2 YFSETQ. This CDR3 contains 17 residues. V was pared by 0 bases and J by 5 bases, with 6 bases of the junction left unmatched. The CDR3 region has the DNA TGCGCCAGCAGCTTGGCCGGACAGGGGGCGCGGACCGGGGAGCTGTTTTTT. Translating gives CASSLAGQGARTGELFF.

This clone showed up just once. V is TRBV5-4 and J is TRBJ2-1; 11 bases fit TRBD2. V trimming: 0 bases; J trimming: 10 bases; junction bases outside the gene matches: 6. This CDR3 is 15 amino acids long. From germline, CDR1 is SGHNT and CDR2 YYREEE (reference sequence). The CDR3 coding sequence is TGTGCCAGCAGCTTGGCCAGGACTAGCGGGCCAGAGCAGTTCTTC. It translates to CASSLARTSGPEQFF. Full variable domain (outside the CDR3, taken from reference TRBV5-4 and TRBJ2-1): ETGVTQSPTHLIKTRGQQVTLRCSSQSGHNTVSWYQQALGQGPQFIFQYYREEENGRGNFPPRFSGLQFPNYSSELNVNALELDDSALYLCASSLARTSGPEQFFGPGTRLTVL.

This clone was detected once. This rearrangement joins TRBV6-5 to TRBJ1-2; D possibly corresponds to TRBD1 (6 bases). CDR3 size: 15 residues. Germline CDR1 reads MNHEY; CDR2 reads SVGAGI. Trimming removed 3 bases from V and 5 bases from J, with 16 bases in between. The CDR3 reads CASSYPHGRGYGYTF. The CDR3 DNA reads TGTGCCAGCAGTTATCCCCACGGTAGGGGGTATGGCTACACCTTC.

The V and J genes are TRBV7-9 and TRBJ2-3; weak D call: TRBD1 (5 bases). Germline V lookup: CDR1 SEHNR, CDR2 FQNEAQ (reference sequence). Trimming stripped 5 bases from V and 3 bases from J, with 15 bases between. The CDR3 is 15 amino acids. The CDR3 DNA follows: TGTGCCAGCAGCCCCCAGGGTACAACTACAGATACGCAGTATTTT. Residues: CASSPQGTTTDTQYF.

The chain carries TRBV18 and TRBJ1-1; D remains unclear. Germline CDR1 reads KGHSH; CDR2 reads LQKENI. The CDR3 extends over 14 amino acids. With 4 bases removed from V and 3 bases from J, the gap between germline ends came to 12 bases. The CDR3 sequence is CASSQQREHTEAFF. CDR3 DNA sequence: TGTGCCAGCTCACAACAGAGGGAGCACACTGAAGCTTTCTTT.

This clone was recorded a few times. This chain connects TRBV27 to TRBJ2-3, with D unclear. V was clipped by 5 bases and J by 6 bases, with 12 bases between them. There are 13 residues in the CDR3. From germline, CDR1 is MNHEY and CDR2 SMNVEV (reference sequence). CDR3 loop: CASSPLLADTQYF. Here the CDR3 DNA reads TGTGCCAGCAGTCCCCTCTTGGCTGATACGCAGTATTTT.

The chain carries TRBV30 and TRBJ2-5; D might be TRBD2 (7 bases). V lost 3 bases to trimming and J lost 5 bases, with 16 bases between them. Germline CDR1 GTSNPN, CDR2 SVGIG (reference sequence). The CDR3 runs 14 residues. The DNA of the CDR3 is TGTGCCTGGAGGCCGCGGGGGCCGGGGGAGACCCAGTACTTC. It is translated as CAWRPRGPGETQYF. The whole variable domain, filled in from reference TRBV30 and TRBJ2-5, reads SQTIHQWPATLVQPVGSPLSLECTVEGTSNPNLYWYRQAAGRGLQLLFYSVGIGQISSEVPQNLSASRPQDRQFILSSKKLLLSDSGFYLCAWRPRGPGETQYFGPGTRLLVL.

The rearrangement links TRBV7-8 to TRBJ2-4; D may be TRBD1 (5 bases). Germline loops: CDR1 SGHVS, CDR2 FQNEAQ. The CDR3 is made up of 13 amino acids. V lost 5 bases, J lost 5 bases, and 10 bases lay in between. CDR3: CASSPPRENIQYF. CDR3 DNA sequence: TGTGCCAGCAGCCCGCCCAGGGAAAACATTCAGTACTTC.

The table lists this clone with a count of one. The chain's CDR3 is CASSPSGISYNEQFF. DNA of the CDR3: TGTGCCAGCAGCCCGAGCGGTATCTCCTACAATGAGCAGTTCTTC. The chain has TRBV5-8 and TRBJ2-1; D perhaps matches TRBD2 (5 bases). The CDR3 contains 15 residues. Between the trimmed V and J ends, which lost 4 bases and 0 bases, there was a span of 11 bases. Germline V gene lookup returns CDR1 SGHTS and CDR2 YDEGEE.

The chain has TRBV27 and TRBJ2-5; 8 bases agree with TRBD2. CDR3 size: 15 residues. Germline V lookup: CDR1 MNHEY, CDR2 SMNVEV (reference sequence). V shed 6 bases and J 5 bases; nucleotides not matched to a gene: 11. The CDR3 protein is CASSLKSGGWETQYF. The CDR3 nucleotides are TGTGCCAGCAGCTTAAAGAGCGGGGGTTGGGAGACCCAGTACTTC.